Listed below are T cell receptor beta chains from one sample, sequenced in a study of T cells in Graves' hyperthyroidism and ophthalmopathy. TCRdb recomputed calls from the multiplex PCR reads with MiXCR, one row per CDR3 protein. The sample consists of 450,000 to 650,000 distinct CDR3 sequences, roughly 15% of them appearing once. Sequences were obtained from blood. These receptor sequences come from a young woman with Graves' ophthalmopathy. The CDR3 runs from the conserved cysteine through the conserved F or W. A D gene is named only where the DNA matches it firmly. Size is omitted from some rows. Given values are once, few, many or a class for expanded clones.

V	size	D	J	DNA	CDR3
TRBV7-2	many	TRBD1	TRBJ1-2	TGTGCCAGCAGCTCCACCCGGACAGGTAGCTATGGCTACACCTTC	CASSSTRTGSYGYTF
TRBV14	few	.	TRBJ2-7	TGTGCCAGCAGCCAGGGGTATAGGCAGGTACCCTACGAGCAGTACTTC	CASSQGYRQVPYEQYF
TRBV6-6	few	.	TRBJ1-5	TGTGCCAGCAGTTACGGTGGCAGGCGGAGAGATCAGCCCCAGCATTTT	CASSYGGRRRDQPQHF
TRBV9	many	.	TRBJ2-1	TGTGCCAGCAGCGTACTTGGGAACGACAATGAGCAGTTCTTC	CASSVLGNDNEQFF
TRBV11-2	many	TRBD1	TRBJ1-2	TGTGCCAGCAGCTCAGTACGGGACAGTTATGGCTACACCTTC	CASSSVRDSYGYTF
TRBV19	.	TRBD1	TRBJ1-4	TGTGCCAGTAAGGGACAGGGCACCTGGAATGAAAAACTGTTTTTT	CASKGQGTWNEKLFF
TRBV13	.	TRBD2	TRBJ2-1	TGTGCCGGCAGCTTAGGGACTAGCGGGAGTGGTAATGAGCAGTTCTTC	CAGSLGTSGSGNEQFF
TRBV4-1	few	.	TRBJ1-6	TGCGCCAGCAGCCAAGGAAAAGTCCGGGCGAATTCACCCCTCCACTTT	CASSQGKVRANSPLHF
TRBV6-1	.	.	TRBJ1-5	TGTGCCAGCAGTGATACGGCGAATCAGCCCCAGCATTTT	CASSDTANQPQHF
TRBV9	many	TRBD1	TRBJ1-5	TGTGCCAGCAGCGCGACCGATGGACAGGGCGACAATCAGCCCCAGCATTTT	CASSATDGQGDNQPQHF
TRBV7-9	many	TRBD2	TRBJ2-1	TGTGCCAGCAGCAGACTAGCGGGGGTTCAGTCCTACAATGAGCAGTTCTTC	CASSRLAGVQSYNEQFF
TRBV6-2/TRBV6-3	many	.	TRBJ2-1	TGTGCCAGCAGTTACTATGGCGGAGCCTACAATGAGCAGTTCTTC	CASSYYGGAYNEQFF
TRBV20-1	many	.	TRBJ2-7	TGCAGTGCTAGAGATCTCACCCACTCCTACGAGCAGTACTTC	CSARDLTHSYEQYF
TRBV20-1	.	.	TRBJ2-3	TGCAGTGCTAGACCAGGCTACCTTAGCACAGATACGCAGTATTTT	CSARPGYLSTDTQYF
TRBV12-3/TRBV12-4	.	.	TRBJ2-7	TGTGCCAGCAGTTTACCGGGACGGTATTCGGTCGAGCAGTACTTC	CASSLPGRYSVEQYF